This TCR beta chain was captured by sequencing in a study of T cell responses to AZD1222 COVID-19 vaccine. The study's findings and limits: Researchers report vaccine-associated CD4 TCRs spanning spike, with dominance at 160-218 and 743-854. Baseline seropositivity characterized only a handful of AZD1222 recipients.

The assay was immunoSEQ multiplex PCR, and TCRdb's table has in-frame clones only and misses some. This sample yields 70,000 to 85,000 clones, of which 83% are seen a single time; 1.3% belongs to the top ten. This CDR3 contains 15 residues. The V gene's germline CDR1 is SGHTA and CDR2 FQGNSA. Trimming removed 0 bases at V and 0 bases at J, with 8 bases between. Notes on this clone: No antigen is known for it.

The clonotype was recovered from an adult who received the AZD1222 COVID-19 vaccine. The V and J genes are TRBV7-2 and TRBJ1-1; no clear D. The sequenced sample was peripheral blood, obtained 28 days after the second AZD1222 dose. CDR3 amino acids: CASSLAGGLNTEAFF. The CDR3 DNA is TGTGCCAGCAGCTTAGCAGGAGGTTTGAACACTGAAGCTTTCTTT.